This T cell receptor (beta chain) emerged from a study of T-cell memory formation after mild COVID-19. The germline V gene has CDR1 SEHNR and CDR2 FQNEAQ (reference sequence). The CDR3 consists of 14 residues. The germline V and J ends were trimmed by 5 bases and 1 base, with 9 bases remaining between them. TCRdb used MiXCR to reprocess the 5' RACE reads, holding one entry per CDR3 protein. The sample lists 270,000 or so distinct CDR3 sequences, roughly a sixth occurring once. The sequenced material came from PBMCs or a T cell subset sorted from them (not recorded which). The clonotype comes from a man between 18 and 35 years old who had mild COVID-19 (a few samples of this study predate the infection). Cell type and time point are not known. This chain links TRBV7-9 with TRBJ1-3; no clear D. This CDR3 is CASSHPFSGNTIYF. CDR3 sequence (DNA): TGTGCCAGCAGCCATCCGTTTTCTGGAAACACCATATATTTT.